This TCR beta chain stems from a study of cytomegalovirus exposure and HLA in healthy donors. In the study overall: Unique TCRs numbering approximately 80 million, obtained from HLA-typed donors, made up an early data release.

Whole-study findings and limits: A later analysis showed that HLA-associated TCR beta chains had undergone more clonal expansion than equally common others.

Of note for this clone: As yet, its antigen is unknown.

The germline gives CDR1 KGHSH, CDR2 LQKENI. Trimming removed 3 bases from V and 2 bases from J, with 16 bases in between. This CDR3 has 16 amino acids. Donors showed nominal health when sampled, although they likely had unrecorded immune exposures. Primers: 60 Vbeta forward and 13 Jbeta reverse. Generated by immunoSEQ multiplex PCR, the TCRdb table keeps only in-frame clones and is missing some. The repertoire holds around 60,000 clones, with 60% to 80% as singletons. This sequence originates from a woman aged 35 to 49 in good health and CMV-seropositive. The chain has TRBV18 and TRBJ2-5; possible D gene TRBD1, 6 bases. The sequenced material came from PBMCs. The CDR3 DNA sequence: TGTGCCAGCTCACCTTCAGGCAGGGGTCATCAAGAGACCCAGTACTTC. Its protein is CASSPSGRGHQETQYF.